Below, 26 T cell receptor beta chains from the same sample are listed, as sequenced in a study of T cell repertoires in cytomegalovirus infection. These TCRs' antigens remain unknown. TCRdb processed the reads anew with MiXCR; each CDR3 protein has one entry. The sample has about a million distinct CDR3 sequences; 31% are singletons. This specimen consisted of cultured CD8+ T cells from PBMCs, obtained from culture after CMV antigen stimulation. These receptors all stem from a human donor in good health (CMV status not recorded). Some clones in this sample may be carry-over from other donors' samples.

This chain links TRBV2 with TRBJ2-7; 7 nucleotides agree with TRBD1. With V trimmed by 5 bases and J by 7 bases, 5 bases remained unmatched. Germline V lookup: CDR1 SNHLY, CDR2 FYNNEI. The CDR3 runs to 12 residues. CDR3 DNA: TGTGCCAGCAGTTACAGGGGATGGGAGCAGTACGTC. Encoded protein: CASSYRGWEQYV.

This clonotype was counted a single time. This chain joins TRBV2 and TRBJ1-1; weak D call: TRBD1 (5 bases). Germline V gene data show CDR1 as SNHLY and CDR2 as FYNNEI. V lost 6 bases, J lost 6 bases, and 14 bases lay in between. This CDR3 contains 13 residues. The CDR3 coding sequence is TGTGCCAGCAGGTCAACAGGTAATCCTGAAGCTTTCTTT. It yields the protein CASRSTGNPEAFF.

In its sample, this clonotype was seen a few times. This chain links TRBV6-2 or TRBV6-3 with TRBJ2-1; the D gene is possibly TRBD1 (6 bases). V dropped 2 bases and J dropped 4 bases, with 12 bases sitting between them. The CDR3 is 15 residues long. Germline CDR1 reads MNHEY; CDR2 reads SVGEGT. The CDR3 DNA reads as TGTGCCAGCAGTTACAACAGGGTCCCGTACAATGAGCAGTTCTTC. It yields the protein CASSYNRVPYNEQFF.

This clonotype was observed a single time. The V call is TRBV5-5, the J call TRBJ2-2; perhaps TRBD1 as D (6 bases). Germline-derived CDR1 and CDR2 are SGHKS and YYEKEE (reference sequence). V shed 2 bases and J shed 1 base, with 18 bases lying between them. CDR3 length: 18 residues. Here the CDR3 DNA reads TGTGCCAGCAGCTTCTACTTTCCAGGGGTATTGAACACCGGGGAGCTGTTTTTT. This gives the protein CASSFYFPGVLNTGELFF.

The J gene is TRBJ2-7, the V gene TRBV6-1; 8 bases agree with TRBD1. V was pared by 6 bases and J by 1 base, with 8 bases of the junction left unmatched. The germline V gene encodes CDR1 MNHNS and CDR2 SASEGT. This CDR3 has 15 amino acids. CDR3 amino acids: CASSHSRQGSYEQYV. In DNA, the CDR3 is TGTGCCAGCAGCCACTCCCGACAGGGGTCCTACGAGCAGTACGTC.

This clonotype occurred a few times. The chain uses TRBV7-6 and TRBJ2-1; TRBD1 or TRBD2 may be the D gene (7 bases each). There are 15 residues in the CDR3. Germline V gene data show CDR1 as SGHVS and CDR2 as FNYEAQ. V gave up 2 bases and J gave up 6 bases, with 14 bases separating them. The CDR3 DNA reads TGTGCCAGCAGCTTAAACAGGGGAGGGGGCAATGAGCAGTTCTTC. Its translation is CASSLNRGGGNEQFF.

The chain combines TRBV20-1 with TRBJ1-2; no clear D. Germline CDR1 is DFQATT and CDR2 is SNEGSKA (reference sequence). The CDR3 totals 13 residues. The ends were cut back, 3 bases at V and 1 base at J, with 9 bases in the middle. The CDR3 is CSARELDNYGYTF. DNA of the CDR3: TGCAGTGCTAGGGAACTCGATAACTATGGCTACACCTTC.

This clonotype was observed a few times. The chain has TRBV12-5 and TRBJ1-2; D ambiguous. Germline CDR1 LGHNT, CDR2 FRNRAP. V lost 6 bases to trimming and J lost 4 bases, with 21 bases between them. The CDR3 is 16 amino acids. The CDR3 here is CASGPTAPGEFYGYTF. DNA of the CDR3: TGTGCTAGTGGCCCTACCGCCCCAGGAGAGTTCTATGGCTACACCTTC.

This clonotype was counted ten times or more. The chain combines TRBV4-2 with TRBJ2-3; 13 bases agree with TRBD2. This CDR3 region has 17 residues. CDR1 and CDR2 from the germline V gene are LGHNA and YNFKEQ. V lost 3 bases and J lost 1; bases outside the gene matches: 4. This CDR3 is CASSHVTSGGGTDTQYF. The DNA for the CDR3 is TGTGCCAGCAGCCACGTCACTAGCGGGGGGGGCACAGATACGCAGTATTTT.

This clonotype was recorded at least ten times. The chain links TRBV7-8 to TRBJ2-5; perhaps TRBD2 as D (5 bases). The CDR3 consists of 13 residues. Trimming removed 4 bases at V and 3 bases at J, with 9 bases between. Germline V gives CDR1 SGHVS, CDR2 FQNEAQ. The CDR3 nucleotides are TGTGCCAGCAGCTCCGGACTCGAAGAGACCCAGTACTTC. Protein sequence: CASSSGLEETQYF.

The chain uses TRBV11-3 and TRBJ2-2; TRBD1 matches 9 bases. Germline lookup yields CDR1 SGHNT and CDR2 YENEEA. This CDR3 comprises 17 residues. V shed 4 bases, J shed 1 base, and the junction held 7 bases outside the gene matches. CDR3 coding DNA: TGTGCCAGCAGCTCGCGGACAGGGGACGTGAACACCGGGGAGCTGTTTTTT. Translated, it gives CASSSRTGDVNTGELFF.

V and J are TRBV4-3 and TRBJ1-2; D remains unclear. CDR1 and CDR2 (germline): LGHNA, YSLEER. This CDR3 has 15 amino acids. The V end lost 2 bases, the J end lost 2 bases, and 12 bases lay between the germline ends. The CDR3 here is CASSQFPGANYGYTF. In DNA, the CDR3 is TGCGCCAGCAGCCAATTTCCAGGTGCAAACTATGGCTACACCTTC.

About this clonotype: Possible read error: a much larger clone is one base away. V is TRBV7-2 and J is TRBJ2-5, with D uncertain. Germline V gives CDR1 SGHTA, CDR2 FQGNSA. The CDR3 loop spans 14 amino acids. CDR3 nucleotide sequence: TGTGCCAGCACCCCCCCTAAGATCCAAGAGAGCCAGTACTTC. Translating gives CASTPPKIQESQYF. Combining the CDR3 with reference TRBV7-2 and TRBJ2-5 gives the whole variable domain GAGVSQSPSNKVTEKGKDVELRCDPISGHTALYWYRQSLGQGLEFLIYFQGNSAPDKSGLPSDRFSAERTGGSVSTLTIQRTQQEDSAVYLCASTPPKIQESQYFGPGTRLLVL.

The chain is built from TRBV24-1 and TRBJ2-1; D is possibly TRBD1 (6 bases). The CDR3 covers 12 residues. Trimming took off 5 bases at V and 10 bases at J, with 11 bases between the two ends. Germline CDR1 is KGHDR and CDR2 is SFDVKD. The CDR3 spells CATSAIGQEQFF. CDR3 DNA: TGTGCCACCAGTGCGATCGGACAGGAGCAGTTCTTC.

This clonotype was counted only a few times. The chain carries TRBV2 and TRBJ1-5; tentative D call: TRBD1 (6 bases). CDR1 and CDR2 (germline): SNHLY, FYNNEI. V gave up 4 bases and J gave up 0 bases, with 10 bases separating them. The CDR3 length is 15 residues. CDR3 DNA sequence: TGTGCCAGCAGTGCCGGGACACATAGCAATCAGCCCCAGCATTTT. Encoded protein: CASSAGTHSNQPQHF.

This clonotype was observed many times. In nucleotides, the CDR3 is TGTGCCAGCAGCCCGAGGGGGAACCAGCCCCAGCATTTT. Amino acid sequence: CASSPRGNQPQHF. V gene TRBV27 combines with J gene TRBJ1-5; tentative D call: TRBD1 (6 bases). Between the trimmed V and J ends, which lost 6 bases and 7 bases, there was a span of 13 bases. The CDR3 has 13 amino acids. The germline CDR1 and CDR2 sequences are MNHEY and SMNVEV (reference sequence).

This clonotype was seen ten or more times. The rearrangement joins TRBV27 to TRBJ1-5, with D hard to call. CDR1 and CDR2 from the germline V gene are MNHEY and SMNVEV (reference sequence). The CDR3 contains 13 residues. V shed 9 bases and J shed 0 bases, with 9 bases lying between them. The CDR3 nucleotides are TGTGCCAGTAGCCGGAATAGCAATCAGCCCCAGCATTTT. Translating it yields CASSRNSNQPQHF.

A single count supports this clonotype. The chain joins TRBV19 to TRBJ2-1, with D possibly TRBD1 on 5 matching bases. This CDR3 is 15 amino acids long. Trimming cost V 3 bases and J 4 bases, with 13 bases left between them. Germline CDR1 reads LNHDA; CDR2 reads SQIVND (reference sequence). This CDR3 reads CASSITGNRYNEQFF. The DNA of the CDR3 is TGTGCCAGTAGTATCACAGGTAACCGATACAATGAGCAGTTCTTC.

The CDR3 spells CATPGGTEAFF. CDR3 sequence (DNA): TGCGCCACCCCGGGGGGCACTGAAGCTTTCTTT. The chain combines TRBV5-1 with TRBJ1-1, with D perhaps matching TRBD1 (5 bases). CDR3 size: 11 residues. From germline, CDR1 is SGHRS and CDR2 YFSETQ. V dropped 9 bases and J dropped 4 bases, with 10 bases sitting between them.

The chain combines TRBV5-5 with TRBJ2-2; 7 positions match TRBD1. Germline values: CDR1 SGHKS, CDR2 YYEKEE (reference sequence). There are 15 residues in the CDR3. Germline trimming cut 3 bases from V and 4 bases from J; bases unmatched to any gene: 6. Here the CDR3 reads CASSSTGVVTGELFF. The CDR3 DNA follows: TGTGCCAGCAGCTCCACAGGGGTGGTCACCGGGGAGCTGTTTTTT.

This clonotype was recorded at least ten times. This chain connects TRBV12-3 or TRBV12-4 to TRBJ1-1; no definite D call. With 10 bases removed from V and 2 bases from J, the gap between germline ends came to 8 bases. The CDR3 extends over 11 amino acids. The CDR3 loop reads CATQRNTEAFF. Written as DNA, the CDR3 is TGTGCCACACAGCGAAACACTGAAGCTTTCTTT.

This clonotype was recorded many times. V is TRBV7-6 and J is TRBJ1-2; 10 bases are a match to TRBD1. Germline CDR1 reads SGHVS; CDR2 reads FNYEAQ. V dropped 4 bases and J dropped 7; count of bases not matched to a gene: 6. This CDR3 contains 14 residues. CDR3 coding DNA: TGTGCCAGCAGCTCGGCCGGGACAGGGGCTGGCTACACCTTC. It encodes CASSSAGTGAGYTF.

This clonotype was counted many times. The chain recombines TRBV7-6 with TRBJ2-1, with D possibly called TRBD1 or TRBD2 (5 bases each). Trimming removed 5 bases at V and 2 bases at J, with 16 bases between. CDR1 and CDR2 (germline): SGHVS, FNYEAQ. CDR3 length: 16 amino acids. The CDR3 DNA reads as TGTGCCAGCAGCCCTCGGGGCGAAAGCCCCTACAATGAGCAGTTCTTC. This codes for CASSPRGESPYNEQFF.

The V gene is TRBV12-3 or TRBV12-4, the J gene TRBJ1-2, with D unclear. The CDR3 is made up of 13 amino acids. Deletions cut 0 bases from V and 5 bases from J, with 7 bases between. The CDR3 coding sequence is TGTGCCAGCAGTTTAGCGCTACGTTATGGCTACACCTTC. It specifies CASSLALRYGYTF.

The chain combines TRBV7-6 with TRBJ1-4, with D hard to call. V lost 5 bases to trimming and J lost 10 bases, with 11 bases between them. Germline V gives CDR1 SGHVS, CDR2 FNYEAQ. This CDR3 comprises 12 residues. The DNA for the CDR3 is TGTGCCAGCAGCAATGATCCGGGAAAACTGTTTTTT. Translated: CASSNDPGKLFF.

This clonotype came up many times. The rearrangement links TRBV7-9 to TRBJ2-1, with 12 bases lining up with TRBD2. Per germline, CDR1 SEHNR and CDR2 FQNEAQ (reference sequence). The V gene end was trimmed by 1 base and the J gene end by 1 base; junction bases not matched to a gene: 5. CDR3 length: 18 amino acids. CDR3 loop: CASSLGLAGGPSYNEQFF. CDR3 sequence (DNA): TGTGCCAGCAGCTTAGGCCTAGCGGGGGGGCCTTCCTACAATGAGCAGTTCTTC.